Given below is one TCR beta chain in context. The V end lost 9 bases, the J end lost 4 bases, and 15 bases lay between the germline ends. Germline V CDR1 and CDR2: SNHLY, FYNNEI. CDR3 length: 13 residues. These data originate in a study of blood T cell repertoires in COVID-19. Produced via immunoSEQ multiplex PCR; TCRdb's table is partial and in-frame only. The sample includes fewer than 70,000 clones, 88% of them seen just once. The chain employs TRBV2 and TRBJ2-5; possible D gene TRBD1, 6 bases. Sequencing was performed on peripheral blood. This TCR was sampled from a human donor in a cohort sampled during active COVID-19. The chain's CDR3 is CARRDTTRETQYF. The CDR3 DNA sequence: TGTGCCAGACGGGACACCACTCGAGAGACCCAGTACTTC.